A single sample is the source of the 27 T cell receptor beta chains below, sequenced in a study of T cell changes during pregnancy in multiple sclerosis. Clones were sequenced by immunoSEQ multiplex PCR, and TCRdb holds only the in-frame ones, with some missing. The repertoire includes about 36,000 clones, 90% to 95% of them detected once, and roughly 0.4% sits in the top ten. The sequencing used CD4+ T cells from peripheral blood mononuclear cells, collected in the first trimester of pregnancy. The receptor source for this set is a female donor with multiple sclerosis, enrolled in a pregnancy study.

CDR3 sequence (DNA): TGTGCCAGCAGCCCGCGGGCGGGCAGCAGGGGGCAGTTCTTC. Its protein is CASSPRAGSRGQFF. The chain combines TRBV4-2 with TRBJ2-1, with D possibly being TRBD1 (6 bases). The length of the CDR3 is 14 residues. V was pared by 4 bases and J by 12 bases, with 19 bases between. From germline, CDR1 is LGHNA and CDR2 YNFKEQ.

The CDR3 region is CASSLDRLGNQPQHF. CDR3 DNA sequence: TGTGCCAGCAGCCTAGACAGGTTGGGCAATCAGCCCCAGCATTTT. V and J are TRBV6-1 and TRBJ1-5; TRBD1 is a possible D gene (6 bases). The CDR3 runs 15 residues. Between the trimmed V and J ends, which lost 6 bases and 2 bases, there was a span of 14 bases. Germline V gene sequence: CDR1 MNHNS, CDR2 SASEGT.

The chain recombines TRBV7-9 with TRBJ2-5, with unresolved D. Germline V gene lookup returns CDR1 SEHNR and CDR2 FQNEAQ (reference sequence). V lost 1 base and J 4 bases, leaving 7 bases between the germline ends. The CDR3 is 13 residues long. CDR3 DNA sequence: TGTGCCAGCAGCTTAGGGAGATCAGAGACCCAGTACTTC. Translating it yields CASSLGRSETQYF.

The CDR3 here is CASSPRGMNTEAFF. In DNA, the CDR3 is TGTGCCAGCAGCCCCCGCGGTATGAACACTGAAGCTTTCTTT. The chain uses TRBV7-9 and TRBJ1-1; no firm D call. Trimming took 5 bases from V and 0 from J, leaving 10 bases between them. In germline, CDR1 is SEHNR, CDR2 FQNEAQ (reference sequence). The CDR3 extends over 14 amino acids.

The chain is built from TRBV7-9 and TRBJ2-3; unclear D gene. CDR3 size: 14 residues. CDR1 and CDR2 from the germline V gene are SEHNR and FQNEAQ (reference sequence). Trimming shortened V by 3 bases and J by 6 bases, and 13 bases separated the two germline ends. CDR3 amino acids: CASSFVGVVDTQYF. In DNA, the CDR3 is TGTGCCAGCAGCTTCGTCGGAGTAGTGGATACGCAGTATTTT.

The chain carries TRBV5-4 and TRBJ2-5; 9 positions match TRBD1. Germline-derived CDR1 and CDR2 are SGHNT and YYREEE (reference sequence). This CDR3 region has 20 residues. The junction had 20 bases not matched to a gene; V was cut back by 2 bases and J by 3 bases. The CDR3 is CASSLTGGAPPFRNEETQYF. The DNA for the CDR3 is TGTGCCAGCAGCTTAACAGGGGGCGCCCCACCTTTTCGAAACGAAGAGACCCAGTACTTC.

This chain links TRBV30 with TRBJ2-7; D may be TRBD2 (6 bases). Germline V gene data show CDR1 as GTSNPN and CDR2 as SVGIG (reference sequence). The CDR3 is made up of 11 amino acids. Deletions cut 4 bases from V and 3 bases from J, with 7 bases between. The CDR3 DNA reads TGTGCCTGGATGCGGGACTACGAGCAGTACTTC. This codes for CAWMRDYEQYF.

The V call is TRBV6-4, the J call TRBJ2-3; TRBD2 matches 8 bases. V lost 4 bases, J lost 3 bases, and 6 bases stayed unmatched. CDR3 size: 15 residues. Germline assignment: CDR1 MRHNA and CDR2 SNTAGT. The CDR3 region is CASSVTGGPTDTQYF. CDR3 DNA sequence: TGTGCCAGCAGTGTTACGGGAGGGCCGACAGATACGCAGTATTTT.

J is TRBJ1-5 and V is TRBV27, with D possibly matching TRBD1 (6 bases). This CDR3 contains 18 residues. Germline-derived CDR1 and CDR2 are MNHEY and SMNVEV (reference sequence). Trimming cost V 6 bases and J 5 bases, with 26 bases left between them. The CDR3 sequence: CASSPRLSGVGGHQPQHF. CDR3 DNA sequence: TGTGCCAGCAGCCCTCGGCTTTCCGGCGTAGGGGGACATCAGCCCCAGCATTTT.

This chain joins TRBV28 and TRBJ1-2; a weak D match, TRBD1 (5 bases). The CDR3 is 16 amino acids. Trimming stripped 4 bases from V and 1 base from J, with 16 bases between. Looked up from germline, CDR1 is MDHEN and CDR2 is SYDVKM. In DNA form, the CDR3 reads TGTGCCAGCAGTTCAGGGTCAAGAAGCCTTAACTATGGCTACACCTTC. It specifies CASSSGSRSLNYGYTF.

The rearrangement uses TRBV12-5 and TRBJ1-5; weak D call: TRBD1 (6 bases). V was pared by 6 bases and J by 0 bases, with 21 bases between. CDR3 length equals 18 residues. Germline V gives CDR1 LGHNT, CDR2 FRNRAP. The CDR3 sequence: CASGIITGTKYSNQPQHF. CDR3 nucleotide sequence: TGTGCTAGTGGCATAATCACAGGGACGAAATATAGCAATCAGCCCCAGCATTTT. The variable domain in full, with the rest retrieved from reference TRBV12-5 and TRBJ1-5, is DARVTQTPRHKVTEMGQEVTMRCQPILGHNTVFWYRQTMMQGLELLAYFRNRAPLDDSGMPKDRFSAEMPDATLATLKIQPSEPRDSAVYFCASGIITGTKYSNQPQHFGDGTRLSIL.

The chain carries TRBV4-2 and TRBJ2-2; perhaps TRBD2 as D (6 bases). CDR3 size: 15 residues. Trimming removed 4 bases from V and 0 bases from J, with 9 bases in between. The V gene's germline CDR1 is LGHNA and CDR2 YNFKEQ. The CDR3 DNA is TGTGCCAGCAGCCTTTCGGGGGCGAACACCGGGGAGCTGTTTTTT. Translating gives CASSLSGANTGELFF.

The chain is built from TRBV18 and TRBJ1-1; 7 nucleotides line up with TRBD1. CDR1 KGHSH and CDR2 LQKENI come from the germline V gene. V dropped 3 bases and J dropped 5; count of bases not matched to a gene: 12. The CDR3 is made up of 16 amino acids. The CDR3 sequence is CASSPLNGTVGTEAFF. Written as DNA, the CDR3 is TGTGCCAGCTCACCCCTTAATGGGACAGTGGGAACTGAAGCTTTCTTT.

The chain is built from TRBV6-5 and TRBJ2-3; 10 bases map to TRBD2. Per the germline V gene, CDR1 is MNHEY and CDR2 is SVGAGI. The trim removed 6 bases at V and 0 bases at J, leaving 0 bases unmatched. CDR3 length: 14 amino acids. This CDR3 is CASRLAGSTDTQYF. The CDR3 bases are TGTGCCAGCAGACTAGCGGGAAGCACAGATACGCAGTATTTT.

This chain uses TRBV7-3 with TRBJ2-6; no firm D call. CDR3 length: 15 amino acids. Trimming cost V 4 bases and J 2 bases, with 9 bases left between them. The germline V gene has CDR1 SGHTA and CDR2 FQGTGA. CDR3 coding DNA: TGTGCCAGCAGCTCCCTAGAAGCTGGGGCCAACGTCCTGACTTTC. It codes for CASSSLEAGANVLTF. Based on the CDR3 plus reference TRBV7-3 and TRBJ2-6, the full variable domain is GAGVSQTPSNKVTEKGKYVELRCDPISGHTALYWYRQSLGQGPEFLIYFQGTGAADDSGLPNDRFFAVRPEGSVSTLKIQRTERGDSAVYLCASSSLEAGANVLTFGAGSRLTVL.

The chain uses TRBV2 and TRBJ2-2; TRBD2 agrees at 7 bases. The CDR3 covers 15 residues. Germline lookup yields CDR1 SNHLY and CDR2 FYNNEI. V shed 4 bases, J shed 5 bases, and the junction held 7 bases outside the gene matches. CDR3 amino acids: CASSATSPGTGELFF. CDR3 DNA: TGTGCCAGCAGTGCGACTAGCCCTGGGACCGGGGAGCTGTTTTTT.

The chain joins TRBV2 to TRBJ1-6; TRBD1 is a possible D gene (6 bases). The V gene's germline CDR1 is SNHLY and CDR2 FYNNEI. The germline V and J ends were trimmed by 8 bases and 5 bases, with 13 bases remaining between them. The CDR3 is made up of 14 amino acids. The CDR3 DNA follows: TGTGCCAGCGGACGAACAGGGAATAATTCACCCCTCCACTTT. Translated, it gives CASGRTGNNSPLHF.

The chain is built from TRBV28 and TRBJ1-2, with TRBD1 matching over 7 bases. The CDR3 length is 14 residues. The germline V gene encodes CDR1 MDHEN and CDR2 SYDVKM. The trim removed 4 bases at V and 3 bases at J, leaving 5 bases unmatched. The CDR3 region is CASSSGTAHYGYTF. In DNA form, the CDR3 reads TGTGCCAGCAGTTCCGGGACAGCCCACTATGGCTACACCTTC.

The chain recombines TRBV28 with TRBJ1-4; D possibly corresponds to TRBD1 (5 bases). The CDR3 contains 17 residues. The V end was cut by 3 bases, the J end by 4 bases, with 18 bases between. Per germline, CDR1 MDHEN and CDR2 SYDVKM. CDR3 amino acids: CASSFQGVREINEKLFF. In nucleotides, the CDR3 is TGTGCCAGCAGTTTCCAAGGGGTTCGGGAGATTAATGAAAAACTGTTTTTT.

The V gene is TRBV7-3, the J gene TRBJ2-1; the D gene is possibly TRBD1 (5 bases). V lost 5 bases and J lost 0, with 17 bases in between. The CDR3 extends over 17 amino acids. Per germline, CDR1 SGHTA and CDR2 FQGTGA. CDR3 bases: TGTGCCAGCAGCCTAAGGGGCCCCCTGAGCTCCTACAATGAGCAGTTCTTC. Amino acid sequence: CASSLRGPLSSYNEQFF.

Here the CDR3 DNA reads TGCAGCGTTGCGCAGGGGGCGCGGGGCACTGAAGCTTTCTTT. Encoded protein: CSVAQGARGTEAFF. The chain is built from TRBV29-1 and TRBJ1-1; 8 nucleotides align to TRBD1. CDR1 SQVTM and CDR2 ANQGSEA come from the germline V gene. The V segment lost 4 bases and the J segment 4 bases; nucleotides outside the gene matches: 8. The CDR3 extends over 14 amino acids.

J is TRBJ1-2 and V is TRBV7-2; D perhaps matches TRBD1 (6 bases). This CDR3 has 13 amino acids. Trimming shortened V by 5 bases and J by 7 bases, and 14 bases separated the two germline ends. Germline V lookup: CDR1 SGHTA, CDR2 FQGNSA. CDR3: CASSLGTRGGYTF. CDR3 DNA sequence: TGTGCCAGCAGCCTAGGGACCAGGGGTGGCTACACCTTC.

The rearrangement joins TRBV7-2 to TRBJ2-3; D unclear. From germline, CDR1 is SGHTA and CDR2 FQGNSA. With 0 bases removed from V and 4 bases from J, the gap between germline ends came to 11 bases. The CDR3 extends over 15 amino acids. The CDR3 reads CASSLALATADTQYF. In nucleotides, the CDR3 is TGTGCCAGCAGCTTAGCTTTAGCTACGGCAGATACGCAGTATTTT.

The rearrangement joins TRBV29-1 to TRBJ2-1, with 9 bases identical to TRBD1. Germline V gene data show CDR1 as SQVTM and CDR2 as ANQGSEA. Trimming removed 8 bases from V and 5 bases from J; junction bases left unmatched: 10. The CDR3 consists of 14 residues. Written as DNA, the CDR3 is TGCAGCTATTACCGGGACAGGGAAGACAATGAGCAGTTCTTC. Translation gives CSYYRDREDNEQFF.

This clone was seen a few times. The chain couples TRBV11-2 to TRBJ2-7, with 9 nucleotides matching TRBD1. Trimming at V came to 6 bases and at J to 3 bases, leaving 9 bases not matched to a gene. The CDR3 is 15 residues long. CDR1 is SGHAT and CDR2 is FQNNGV in the germline V gene. The CDR3 sequence: CASRSTGGRFYEQYF. The CDR3 DNA reads as TGTGCCAGCAGGTCAACAGGGGGCCGCTTCTACGAGCAGTACTTC.

The chain couples TRBV2 to TRBJ1-1, with 8 positions matching TRBD1. V was clipped by 5 bases and J by 3 bases; unmatched bases: 5. Germline V gene sequence: CDR1 SNHLY, CDR2 FYNNEI. This CDR3 is built from 14 residues. The DNA for the CDR3 is TGTGCCAGCAGTCCAAGGACAGGGTACACTGAAGCTTTCTTT. This codes for CASSPRTGYTEAFF.

This chain connects TRBV19 to TRBJ1-1; maybe TRBD1 (6 bases). V lost 7 bases, J lost 8 bases, and 17 bases lay in between. This CDR3 is built from 13 residues. Germline CDR1 and CDR2: LNHDA and SQIVND (reference sequence). The CDR3 DNA is TGTGCCAGTATTCCACAGGGAGGGTCAGAAGCTTTCTTT. It codes for CASIPQGGSEAFF.